One sample yielded the 5 T cell receptor beta chains listed below, sequenced in a study of T cells in Graves' hyperthyroidism and ophthalmopathy. Amplified TCR beta CDR3 regions derived from RNA transcripts. When the TCR CDR3 underwent first-round RT-PCR, the HTBI primer set was used. TCRdb reprocessed the multiplex PCR reads with MiXCR, giving one entry per CDR3 protein. The data show fewer than 450,000 distinct CDR3 sequences, about a sixth seen once. Sequenced sample: blood. The receptors here all came from a woman aged 25 to 39 with Graves' hyperthyroidism that later progressed to Graves' ophthalmopathy.

The chain employs TRBV11-2 and TRBJ2-7; D possibly matches TRBD1 or TRBD2 (5 bases each). Germline-derived CDR1 and CDR2 are SGHAT and FQNNGV. The CDR3 runs 13 residues. Between the trimmed V and J ends, which lost 2 bases and 4 bases, there was a span of 9 bases. CDR3 DNA sequence: TGTGCCAGCAGCTTAACGGGACGGTACGAGCAGTACGTC. It is translated as CASSLTGRYEQYV.

The chain has TRBV6-1 and TRBJ1-1, with TRBD1 as a possible D gene (5 bases). With 6 bases removed from V and 1 base from J, the gap between germline ends came to 18 bases. Germline CDR1 reads MNHNS; CDR2 reads SASEGT. This CDR3 region has 16 residues. The CDR3 is CASSRLLGPTNTEAFF. Here the CDR3 DNA reads TGTGCCAGCAGCCGACTACTGGGGCCTACGAACACTGAAGCTTTCTTT.

The rearrangement links TRBV6-2 or TRBV6-3 to TRBJ2-5, with D perhaps matching TRBD2 (5 bases). Trimming cost V 8 bases and J 5 bases, with 15 bases left between them. CDR3 size: 13 residues. Germline CDR1 reads MNHEY; CDR2 reads SVGEGT. The DNA for the CDR3 is TGTGCCAGCGGACGAAGACGAGGGGAGACCCAGTACTTC. Amino acid sequence: CASGRRRGETQYF.

The V and J genes are TRBV9 and TRBJ2-5; 7 nucleotides match TRBD1. Germline values: CDR1 SGDLS, CDR2 YYNGEE. V was pared by 3 bases and J by 9 bases, with 11 bases of the junction left unmatched. The CDR3 is made up of 14 amino acids. This CDR3 reads CASSDTGALSPQYF. As DNA, the CDR3 is TGTGCCAGCAGCGATACAGGGGCGCTTTCCCCCCAGTACTTC.

In its sample, this clonotype was seen many times. This chain uses TRBV25-1 with TRBJ2-4, with 9 bases lining up with TRBD1. CDR3 size: 17 residues. Germline V gives CDR1 MGHDK, CDR2 SYGVNS. Unmatched junction bases numbered 8, after V lost 3 bases and J lost 2 bases. The CDR3 spells CASSDLTGGETKNIQYF. As DNA, the CDR3 is TGTGCCAGCAGTGATCTTACAGGGGGCGAAACCAAAAACATTCAGTACTTC.